The rows below give T cell receptor beta chains drawn from one sample of a study of blood T cell repertoires in COVID-19. The assay was immunoSEQ multiplex PCR, and TCRdb's table has in-frame clones only and misses some. Altogether about 280,000 clones are present, about 89% being singletons, with the ten largest covering approximately 2.2%. Sequenced sample: peripheral blood. The origin of the receptors is a man aged 50-59 years with acute or convalescent COVID-19. Both conserved end residues are part of each CDR3. D genes are given only for firm matches. Rows give clone size only sometimes, using once, few, many, or a class for an expanded clone.

DNA: TGTGCCAGCATAAGGGACAGAGGAAACACCATATATTTT
CDR3: CASIRDRGNTIYF
size: few
J: TRBJ1-3
D: TRBD1
V: TRBV6-5

DNA: TGTGCCAGCAGCTTAGGGGACAGAGACACAGATACGCAGTATTTT
CDR3: CASSLGDRDTDTQYF
size: .
J: TRBJ2-3
D: TRBD1
V: TRBV7-9

DNA: TGCGCCAGCAGACCCCGGGGAGGAGGCTACACCTTC
CDR3: CASRPRGGGYTF
size: .
J: TRBJ1-2
D: .
V: TRBV5-1

DNA: TGTGCCAGCAGTTATGAGAGGGCCACTGAAGCTTTCTTT
CDR3: CASSYERATEAFF
size: .
J: TRBJ1-1
D: .
V: TRBV6-6

DNA: TGTGCCAGCAGCCAAGCCCCGACAGGGTATAATTCACCCCTCCACTTT
CDR3: CASSQAPTGYNSPLHF
size: .
J: TRBJ1-6
D: TRBD1
V: TRBV14

DNA: TGTGCCATCAGTGATACAGGAAACACTGAAGCTTTCTTT
CDR3: CAISDTGNTEAFF
size: .
J: TRBJ1-1
D: .
V: TRBV10-3

DNA: TGTGCCAGCAGCCCCTCGGGTACCGGGGCCCTCCACTTT
CDR3: CASSPSGTGALHF
size: .
J: TRBJ1-6
D: .
V: TRBV7-3

DNA: TGTGCCAGCTCACCAGGTGTTAGTTCGAACACCGGGGAGCTGTTTTTT
CDR3: CASSPGVSSNTGELFF
size: .
J: TRBJ2-2
D: .
V: TRBV18

DNA: TGTGCCAGCTCACCCCTCGGGACTCCCATGAACACTGAAGCTTTCTTT
CDR3: CASSPLGTPMNTEAFF
size: .
J: TRBJ1-1
D: .
V: TRBV18

DNA: TGTGCCAGCAGCCAAGAAGTGCCCACAGGGGTCGCTTTCTTT
CDR3: CASSQEVPTGVAFF
size: .
J: TRBJ1-1
D: TRBD1
V: TRBV3-1/TRBV3-2

DNA: TGTGCCAGCAGCTTAACTAGTGCGTACCAAGAGACCCAGTACTTC
CDR3: CASSLTSAYQETQYF
size: .
J: TRBJ2-5
D: .
V: TRBV7-3

DNA: TGTGCCAGCAGGCCGGGGGGCCGACCTGACAATGAGCAGTTCTTC
CDR3: CASRPGGRPDNEQFF
size: .
J: TRBJ2-1
D: .
V: TRBV4-2

DNA: TGCGCCAGCAGCTTGGACAGGAGCTACACCTTC
CDR3: CASSLDRSYTF
size: .
J: TRBJ1-2
D: .
V: TRBV5-1

DNA: TGTGCCAGCAGTTACTCGGGTAGCGGGGGGGCGGATACGCAGTATTTT
CDR3: CASSYSGSGGADTQYF
size: .
J: TRBJ2-3
D: TRBD2
V: TRBV6-5

DNA: TGTGCCAGCAGTTCCCCGGGACAGGGGCTGTCTGGCTACACCTTC
CDR3: CASSSPGQGLSGYTF
size: .
J: TRBJ1-2
D: TRBD1
V: TRBV6-5

DNA: TGCGCCAGCAGTGTTGCTAGGTACAATGAGCAGTTCTTC
CDR3: CASSVARYNEQFF
size: .
J: TRBJ2-1
D: .
V: TRBV10-2

DNA: TGTGCCAGCAGCCGCGTCGGGGCCCTGGGGGAGGCCCTCGATCAGCCCCAGCATTTT
CDR3: CASSRVGALGEALDQPQHF
size: few
J: TRBJ1-5
D: .
V: TRBV28

DNA: TGTGCCAGCCTCCAAGCTTTCTTT
CDR3: CASLQAFF
size: .
J: TRBJ1-1
D: .
V: TRBV6-6

DNA: TGTGCCAGCAGTTCGGGGGGGTTGGGCTACACCTTC
CDR3: CASSSGGLGYTF
size: .
J: TRBJ1-2
D: .
V: TRBV12-3/TRBV12-4

DNA: TGCGCCAGCAGACAGGAGCTGAACACTGAAGCTTTCTTT
CDR3: CASRQELNTEAFF
size: once
J: TRBJ1-1
D: .
V: TRBV5-1

DNA: TGTGCCAGCAGAACCGGGACAGGGGATAACACTGAAGCTTTCTTT
CDR3: CASRTGTGDNTEAFF
size: .
J: TRBJ1-1
D: TRBD1
V: TRBV2

DNA: TGTGCCAGCAGCACGACAGGGGGCGAAGAGACCCAGTACTTC
CDR3: CASSTTGGEETQYF
size: .
J: TRBJ2-5
D: TRBD1
V: TRBV7-2

DNA: TGTGCCTGGAGTGTCTCGGGGGGCGACTCTTCACCCCTCCACTTT
CDR3: CAWSVSGGDSSPLHF
size: .
J: TRBJ1-6
D: .
V: TRBV30

DNA: TGTGCCATCGGGCAGGGGCTCCAAGAGACCCAGTACTTC
CDR3: CAIGQGLQETQYF
size: .
J: TRBJ2-5
D: .
V: TRBV10-3

DNA: TGTGCCTGGAGTGTACAGGGAGTAAACTTC
CDR3: CAWSVQGVNF
size: once
J: TRBJ1-2
D: .
V: TRBV30

DNA: TGTGCCAGCTCCCCGACACTCGGCTCCTACGAGCAGTACTTC
CDR3: CASSPTLGSYEQYF
size: .
J: TRBJ2-7
D: .
V: TRBV18

DNA: TGTGCCACCAGTGATTCGGCAGGGGGCGTGGGTACGCAGTATTTT
CDR3: CATSDSAGGVGTQYF
size: .
J: TRBJ2-3
D: TRBD1
V: TRBV24-1

DNA: TGTGCCACCAGCAGAGAAGCCAGCGGGGGCAACGAGCAGTACTTC
CDR3: CATSREASGGNEQYF
size: once
J: TRBJ2-7
D: TRBD2
V: TRBV15

DNA: TGTGCCAGCATGTCATGGCAGTTCAATCAGCCCCAGCATTTT
CDR3: CASMSWQFNQPQHF
size: .
J: TRBJ1-5
D: .
V: TRBV27

DNA: TGTGCCAGCAGCGTAACCGGTTCACCCCTCCACTTT
CDR3: CASSVTGSPLHF
size: .
J: TRBJ1-6
D: .
V: TRBV9

DNA: TGTGCCTGGCCTCTTGTAAGGGCAGGGGGACCGATTAACTATGGCTACACCTTC
CDR3: CAWPLVRAGGPINYGYTF
size: .
J: TRBJ1-2
D: TRBD1
V: TRBV30

DNA: TGTGCCAGCAGCCCCCCCGGGGTCGGATCTGGAAACACCATATATTTT
CDR3: CASSPPGVGSGNTIYF
size: .
J: TRBJ1-3
D: .
V: TRBV3-1/TRBV3-2

DNA: TGTGCCAGCAGTTGGGGGCTTTCCTCACCCCTCCACTTT
CDR3: CASSWGLSSPLHF
size: .
J: TRBJ1-6
D: .
V: TRBV12-3/TRBV12-4

DNA: TGTGCCAGCAGGTCGAGCGGGGCGCCCGCCTTCGGGCAGTACTTC
CDR3: CASRSSGAPAFGQYF
size: .
J: TRBJ2-7
D: TRBD2
V: TRBV3-1/TRBV3-2

DNA: TGTGCCAGTAGTATGAGACAGAACACTGAAGCTTTCTTT
CDR3: CASSMRQNTEAFF
size: .
J: TRBJ1-1
D: .
V: TRBV19

DNA: TGTGCCAGCACCGCAGGGATGCGATCCTCCTACGAGCAGTACTTC
CDR3: CASTAGMRSSYEQYF
size: .
J: TRBJ2-7
D: .
V: TRBV2

DNA: TGTGCCAGCAGCTTAGGACTTTTCTACGAGCAGTACTTC
CDR3: CASSLGLFYEQYF
size: .
J: TRBJ2-7
D: .
V: TRBV7-2

DNA: TGTGCCAGCAATTCCGTCGGTAGTAATTCACCCCTCCACTTT
CDR3: CASNSVGSNSPLHF
size: .
J: TRBJ1-6
D: .
V: TRBV27

DNA: TGTGCCAGCAGTGGGTTGGGGGGCTCCTATAATTCACCCCTCCACTTT
CDR3: CASSGLGGSYNSPLHF
size: .
J: TRBJ1-6
D: .
V: TRBV6-1

DNA: TGTGCCAGCAGTTACAGGGGACAGCAGAACACTGAAGCTTTCTTT
CDR3: CASSYRGQQNTEAFF
size: .
J: TRBJ1-1
D: TRBD1
V: TRBV6-2/TRBV6-3

DNA: TGCGCCAGCAGCTTGGACGGGTACAATGAGCAGTTCTTC
CDR3: CASSLDGYNEQFF
size: .
J: TRBJ2-1
D: .
V: TRBV5-1

DNA: TGTGCCTGGACGGGACAGGGCTTTTCACCCCTCCACTTT
CDR3: CAWTGQGFSPLHF
size: .
J: TRBJ1-6
D: TRBD1
V: TRBV30

DNA: TGTGCCAGCATCGGGGGGGCGAAGTACGAGCAGTACTTC
CDR3: CASIGGAKYEQYF
size: .
J: TRBJ2-7
D: TRBD2
V: TRBV5-5

DNA: TGTGCCAGTAGATGGGACAGGTTCTCCTACGAGCAGTACTTC
CDR3: CASRWDRFSYEQYF
size: .
J: TRBJ2-7
D: TRBD1
V: TRBV19

DNA: TGTGCCAGAAGCTTGGCGGCAGGGGGCATTTACGAGCAGTACTTC
CDR3: CARSLAAGGIYEQYF
size: .
J: TRBJ2-7
D: TRBD1
V: TRBV5-3

DNA: TGTGCCAGCAGCCCGAGAGAGGACTATGGCTACACCTTC
CDR3: CASSPREDYGYTF
size: .
J: TRBJ1-2
D: .
V: TRBV2